The 32 T cell receptor beta chains below all came from one sample that was sequenced in a study of T-cell reconstitution after alpha-beta-depleted transplantation in children. This sample's TCRbeta library carried unique molecular identifier barcodes. TCRdb re-derived calls from the PCR reads in MiXCR, one entry per CDR3 protein. Of around 490,000 distinct CDR3 sequences in the sample, more than 9.5% were seen once. This sample comprised PBMCs, mostly from graft donor cells, obtained 180 days after TCRalphabeta/CD19-depleted stem cell transplant. The receptors were gathered from a female patient aged 2 to 10 who had a stem cell transplant for aplastic anemia, so the T cells may come from the graft donor.

The gene calls are TRBV7-2 and TRBJ2-1, with 9 bases lining up with TRBD1. Unmatched junction bases numbered 5, after V lost 0 bases and J lost 5 bases. The CDR3 extends over 16 amino acids. Germline V gene data show CDR1 as SGHTA and CDR2 as FQGNSA. CDR3 nucleotide sequence: TGTGCCAGCAGCTTAGCGGGGACAGGGACCAACAATGAGCAGTTCTTC. Protein: CASSLAGTGTNNEQFF.

The CDR3 DNA reads TGTGCCAGCAGTGAGATGGGTAGCACAGATACGCAGTATTTT. It is translated as CASSEMGSTDTQYF. The gene calls are TRBV2 and TRBJ2-3, with D unresolved. The CDR3 is 14 amino acids. The ends were cut back, 3 bases at V and 0 bases at J, with 7 bases in the middle. Germline V gene data show CDR1 as SNHLY and CDR2 as FYNNEI.

The sample holds many counts of this clonotype. The genes are TRBV5-1 and TRBJ2-3, with D hard to call. Deletions cut 2 bases from V and 0 bases from J, with 7 bases between. CDR3 size: 14 residues. Germline CDR1 SGHRS, CDR2 YFSETQ. The CDR3 DNA sequence: TGCGCCAGCAGCTTCGGCAGGAGCACAGATACGCAGTATTTT. It translates to CASSFGRSTDTQYF.

This clonotype turned up a few times. The CDR3 DNA is TGTGCCAGCAGACGGGGGGGCAAGGAAGAGACCCAGTACTTC. Translating gives CASRRGGKEETQYF. The J gene is TRBJ2-5, the V gene TRBV28, with 8 bases lining up with TRBD2. V lost 6 bases to trimming and J lost 3 bases; unmatched junction nucleotides: 6. CDR1 is MDHEN, CDR2 SYDVKM, per germline. This CDR3 contains 14 residues.

This clonotype was picked up many times. The rearrangement links TRBV7-2 to TRBJ1-5; D gene unclear. Trimming cost V 5 bases and J 1 base, with 6 bases left between them. Germline V gene lookup returns CDR1 SGHTA and CDR2 FQGNSA. This CDR3 is built from 13 residues. The CDR3 reads CASSLRSNQPQHF. DNA of the CDR3: TGTGCCAGCAGCCTACGGAGCAATCAGCCCCAGCATTTT.

The J gene is TRBJ1-1, the V gene TRBV6-2 or TRBV6-3; 8 positions match TRBD1. The length of the CDR3 is 13 residues. CDR1 and CDR2 from the germline V gene are MNHEY and SVGEGT. V lost 3 bases to trimming and J lost 5 bases; unmatched junction nucleotides: 2. CDR3 in DNA: TGTGCCAGCAGTTATAGGACAGGGACTGAAGCTTTCTTT. This gives the protein CASSYRTGTEAFF.

This clonotype was observed a handful of times. This chain uses TRBV7-2 with TRBJ2-2, with 7 bases identical to TRBD1. The junction had 9 bases not matched to a gene; V was cut back by 8 bases and J by 0 bases. Germline values: CDR1 SGHTA, CDR2 FQGNSA. This CDR3 has 16 residues. In nucleotides, the CDR3 is TGTGCCAGCGGAATTCGAGGGGGCCCGAACACCGGGGAGCTGTTTTTT. Translating it yields CASGIRGGPNTGELFF.

The chain carries TRBV18 and TRBJ1-1, with 8 nucleotides matching TRBD1. Germline V gives CDR1 KGHSH, CDR2 LQKENI. The CDR3 is made up of 15 amino acids. The junction had 8 bases not matched to a gene; V was cut back by 3 bases and J by 5 bases. CDR3 loop: CASSPSGQGGTEAFF. The CDR3 nucleotides are TGTGCCAGCTCACCCTCAGGACAGGGTGGTACTGAAGCTTTCTTT.

The chain links TRBV7-2 to TRBJ2-7; TRBD1 matches 8 bases. The V and J ends lost 5 bases and 8 bases, in that order; junction bases with no gene match: 14. Germline-derived CDR1 and CDR2 are SGHTA and FQGNSA. This CDR3 region has 15 residues. CDR3 sequence reads: CASSRFGRDRMQQYF. The CDR3, as DNA: TGTGCCAGCAGCCGTTTCGGAAGGGACAGGATGCAGCAGTACTTC.

The CDR3: CASSQDNLAGILAKNIQYF. CDR3 nucleotides: TGTGCCTCCAGCCAAGATAACCTAGCGGGGATTCTAGCCAAAAACATTCAGTACTTC. The chain uses TRBV3-1 and TRBJ2-4; 9 bases map to TRBD2. V gave up 11 bases and J gave up 0 bases; unmatched junction bases: 20. Germline CDR1 is LGHDT and CDR2 is YNNKEL (reference sequence). The CDR3 spans 19 residues.

This clonotype was counted only a few times. The chain combines TRBV4-3 with TRBJ2-3; TRBD1 aligns across 8 bases. There are 18 residues in the CDR3. Trimming at V came to 3 bases and at J to 3 bases, leaving 14 bases not matched to a gene. The germline V gene encodes CDR1 LGHNA and CDR2 YSLEER. CDR3: CASSQNQVRGLFTDTQYF. For the CDR3, the DNA is TGCGCCAGCAGCCAGAATCAGGTCAGGGGGCTCTTTACAGATACGCAGTATTTT.

J is TRBJ2-1 and V is TRBV6-2 or TRBV6-3, with TRBD2 as a possible D gene (5 bases). The CDR3 is made up of 16 amino acids. Germline V gives CDR1 MNHEY, CDR2 SVGEGT. V dropped 4 bases and J dropped 0 bases, with 13 bases sitting between them. CDR3 in amino acids: CASSLIAPSSYNEQFF. The DNA of the CDR3 is TGTGCCAGCAGTTTGATAGCGCCGAGCTCCTACAATGAGCAGTTCTTC.

The rearrangement links TRBV29-1 to TRBJ1-1; perhaps TRBD1 as D (6 bases). Deletions cut 7 bases from V and 7 bases from J, with 22 bases between. Germline lookup yields CDR1 SQVTM and CDR2 ANQGSEA. The CDR3 runs 14 residues. The chain's CDR3 is CSAQGTAGGSEAFF. The CDR3 coding sequence is TGCAGCGCCCAGGGGACGGCGGGTGGCAGTGAAGCTTTCTTT.

This chain joins TRBV12-3 or TRBV12-4 and TRBJ1-1, with a possible D match to TRBD1 (6 bases). This CDR3 comprises 12 residues. V was shortened by 3 bases and J by 10 bases, with 12 bases between the two germline ends. This CDR3 is CASSFQGRGAFF. The DNA of the CDR3 is TGTGCCAGCAGTTTTCAGGGGCGAGGAGCTTTCTTT.

There are a few counts of this clonotype. The chain employs TRBV5-1 and TRBJ2-7, with 13 bases lining up with TRBD2. The germline V gene encodes CDR1 SGHRS and CDR2 YFSETQ. CDR3 length equals 17 residues. V dropped 5 bases and J dropped 0; count of bases not matched to a gene: 8. This CDR3 is CASRYGLAGEGSYEQYF. In nucleotides, the CDR3 is TGCGCCAGCAGATACGGACTAGCGGGAGAAGGCTCCTACGAGCAGTACTTC.

There are a few counts of this clonotype. J is TRBJ1-1 and V is TRBV12-3 or TRBV12-4, with TRBD1 matching 7 bases. The J segment lost 7 bases and the V segment lost 5 bases, leaving 10 bases of the junction unmatched. The CDR3 has 14 residues. The CDR3 nucleotides read TGTGCCAGCAGTCGCAAAAGGGGGCCTTATGAAGCTTTCTTT. It is translated as CASSRKRGPYEAFF.

Written as DNA, the CDR3 is TGTGCCGCCTCGGGGGGCTCGAACACTGAAGCTTTCTTT. Amino acids: CAASGGSNTEAFF. The rearrangement joins TRBV24-1 to TRBJ1-1; tentative D call: TRBD1 (6 bases). From germline, CDR1 is KGHDR and CDR2 SFDVKD. V lost 12 bases to trimming and J lost 1 base, with 14 bases between them. CDR3 length: 13 residues.

This clonotype was observed a handful of times. The V gene is TRBV7-9, the J gene TRBJ2-7; TRBD1 agrees at 10 bases. The junction had 9 bases not matched to a gene; V was cut back by 5 bases and J by 2 bases. Germline lookup yields CDR1 SEHNR and CDR2 FQNEAQ (reference sequence). There are 16 residues in the CDR3. The CDR3 sequence is CASSSALGQGTYEQYF. In DNA form, the CDR3 reads TGTGCCAGCAGCAGTGCCTTGGGACAGGGGACCTACGAGCAGTACTTC. Using reference TRBV7-9 and TRBJ2-7 for the parts outside the CDR3, the full variable domain is DTGVSQNPRHKITKRGQNVTFRCDPISEHNRLYWYRQTLGQGPEFLTYFQNEAQLEKSRLLSDRFSAERPKGSFSTLEIQRTEQGDSAMYLCASSSALGQGTYEQYFGPGTRLTVT.

The sample holds many counts of this clonotype. The chain uses TRBV7-2 and TRBJ2-3; unclear D gene. Between the trimmed V and J ends, which lost 3 bases and 0 bases, there was a span of 10 bases. From germline, CDR1 is SGHTA and CDR2 FQGNSA. The length of the CDR3 is 15 residues. The CDR3 DNA follows: TGTGCCAGCAGCTTCCGGACGGAAAGCACAGATACGCAGTATTTT. Its translation is CASSFRTESTDTQYF.

In its sample, this clonotype was seen a few times. V and J are TRBV28 and TRBJ2-1; 13 bases match TRBD2. From germline, CDR1 is MDHEN and CDR2 SYDVKM. The CDR3 runs to 16 residues. Unmatched junction bases numbered 8, after V lost 3 bases and J lost 9 bases. Here the CDR3 DNA reads TGTGCCAGCAGTTTCCCCCGGACTAGCGGGAGTATTGAGCAGTTCTTC. The encoded protein is CASSFPRTSGSIEQFF.

This chain connects TRBV20-1 to TRBJ2-7; a weak D match, TRBD1 (6 bases). The germline V gene encodes CDR1 DFQATT and CDR2 SNEGSKA (reference sequence). The CDR3 covers 16 residues. V lost 1 base, J lost 3 bases, and 19 bases lay in between. CDR3 bases: TGCAGTGCTAGAGCCCATGCCCCGGGGACACTCTACGAGCAGTACTTC. Protein sequence: CSARAHAPGTLYEQYF.

This clonotype was detected a few times. V and J are TRBV28 and TRBJ1-2; TRBD1 matches 7 bases. With 6 bases clipped from V and 4 bases from J, the junction kept 5 bases outside the gene matches. Germline V lookup: CDR1 MDHEN, CDR2 SYDVKM. CDR3 length: 13 residues. The CDR3 DNA follows: TGTGCCAGCAGAAGGGACAGTCTCTATGGCTACACCTTC. It yields the protein CASRRDSLYGYTF.

A few counts support this clonotype. The chain links TRBV12-3 or TRBV12-4 to TRBJ2-7; maybe TRBD2 (6 bases). V gave up 3 bases and J gave up 4 bases, with 13 bases separating them. The CDR3 spans 14 residues. CDR3 in amino acids: CASSFGDWMYEQYF. The CDR3 DNA is TGTGCCAGCAGTTTTGGGGACTGGATGTACGAGCAGTACTTC.

This chain links TRBV12-3 or TRBV12-4 with TRBJ1-6, with D perhaps matching TRBD1 (5 bases). The V end lost 3 bases, the J end lost 5 bases, and 11 bases lay between the germline ends. The CDR3 is 15 amino acids. The CDR3 loop is CASSFARANNSPLHF. In DNA, the CDR3 is TGTGCCAGCAGTTTTGCCAGGGCGAATAATTCACCCCTCCACTTT.

This clonotype was counted only a few times. This sequence joins TRBV29-1 and TRBJ1-1; D not resolved. Germline-derived CDR1 and CDR2 are SQVTM and ANQGSEA. Trimming shortened V by 0 bases and J by 1 base, and 12 bases separated the two germline ends. This CDR3 spans 15 amino acids. The CDR3 DNA is TGCAGCGTTGAAGATCGATGGGGTCGGAACACTGAAGCTTTCTTT. Its protein is CSVEDRWGRNTEAFF.

In this sample, this clonotype turned up a few times. The chain employs TRBV20-1 and TRBJ2-7; D possibly corresponds to TRBD1 (6 bases). Germline CDR1 and CDR2: DFQATT and SNEGSKA (reference sequence). The V end lost 3 bases, the J end lost 6 bases, and 15 bases lay between the germline ends. The CDR3 sequence is 13 residues long. CDR3 residues: CSARGPRGSEQYF. The CDR3 coding sequence is TGCAGTGCTAGGGGGCCCAGGGGAAGCGAGCAGTACTTC.

This chain uses TRBV19 with TRBJ2-6; 8 nucleotides line up with TRBD1. Germline CDR1 is LNHDA and CDR2 is SQIVND (reference sequence). The CDR3 consists of 14 residues. Trimming cost V 7 bases and J 2 bases; bases outside gene matches: 1. The CDR3 protein is CASIQGAGANVLTF. CDR3 in DNA: TGTGCCAGTATACAGGGGGCTGGGGCCAACGTCCTGACTTTC.

This clonotype showed up many times. The rearrangement links TRBV10-2 to TRBJ2-5, with TRBD2 as a possible D gene (6 bases). This CDR3 contains 17 residues. The V gene lost 9 bases and the J gene lost 1 base, with 24 bases spanning the gap. Germline V CDR1 and CDR2: WSHSY, SAAADI. The CDR3 DNA sequence: TGCGCCAGTTACAACGTAGGTCGGCGGGAAGTCCAAGAGACCCAGTACTTC. Protein: CASYNVGRREVQETQYF.

This chain connects TRBV2 to TRBJ1-5, with TRBD1 identical over 12 bases. The V gene's germline CDR1 is SNHLY and CDR2 FYNNEI. The V gene end was trimmed by 7 bases and the J gene end by 5 bases; junction bases not matched to a gene: 9. The CDR3 length is 16 residues. The CDR3 region has the DNA TGTGCCAGCACACGTGTCGGGACAGGGGGCTATCAGCCCCAGCATTTT. Residues: CASTRVGTGGYQPQHF.

A few counts support this clonotype. The chain employs TRBV29-1 and TRBJ2-5; D gene ambiguous. The germline V gene has CDR1 SQVTM and CDR2 ANQGSEA. The CDR3 spans 17 residues. V dropped 3 bases and J dropped 1 base, with 21 bases sitting between them. The CDR3 DNA follows: TGCAGCGTTGACGGGCCAGCCGGGCGCAATCTCCAAGAGACCCAGTACTTC. This sequence encodes CSVDGPAGRNLQETQYF.

In its sample, this clonotype was seen a few times. The rearrangement uses TRBV18 and TRBJ2-7; D call uncertain. Germline assignment: CDR1 KGHSH and CDR2 LQKENI. This CDR3 is built from 13 residues. The V end lost 1 base, the J end lost 5 bases, and 9 bases lay between the germline ends. In nucleotides, the CDR3 is TGTGCCAGCTCACCACAGGGCCCCGACGAGCAGTACGTC. This translates into CASSPQGPDEQYV.

This clonotype has at least ten counts. The chain employs TRBV13 and TRBJ2-5; 10 bases match TRBD2. Trimming cost V 6 bases and J 2 bases; bases outside gene matches: 9. The germline V gene encodes CDR1 PRHDT and CDR2 FYEKMQ (reference sequence). The CDR3 runs 16 residues. CDR3 sequence (DNA): TGTGCCAGCAGGCTAGCGGGAGTTTACGGTCAAGAGACCCAGTACTTC. This codes for CASRLAGVYGQETQYF.